Shown below are 28 T cell receptor beta chains from a single sample sequenced in a study of shared clonotypes between healthy human individuals. The repertoire was sequenced with immunoSEQ multiplex PCR; TCRdb's copy has only in-frame clones and lacks some. Of just over 2,000,000 clones listed, roughly 96% are singletons. The sequencing input was naive CD4+ T cells sorted from blood. Specified subset: CD45RA+ positively selected. These receptors all stem from a man aged 18 to 30 in good health.

The table lists this clone with a count of one. A much larger clone differs from this one at a single base, so this may be a read error. V usage is TRBV7-8 and J usage is TRBJ2-7, with 7 bases fitting TRBD1. V trimming: 3 bases; J trimming: 2 bases; junction bases outside the gene matches: 1. Germline values: CDR1 SGHVS, CDR2 FQNEAQ. The CDR3 covers 13 residues. CDR3 sequence reads: CASSLTGPYEQYF. CDR3 bases: TGTGCCAGCAGCTTGACAGGGCCCTACGAGCAGTACTTC. The whole variable domain, filled in from reference TRBV7-8 and TRBJ2-7, reads GAGVSQSPRYKVAKRGQDVALRCDPISGHVSLFWYQQALGQGPEFLTYFQNEAQLDKSGLPSDRFFAERPEGSVSTLKIQRTQQEDSAVYLCASSLTGPYEQYFGPGTRLTVT.

This clone has just one count. The chain uses TRBV20-1 and TRBJ1-1; no firm D call. This CDR3 spans 11 amino acids. Germline V CDR1 and CDR2: DFQATT, SNEGSKA (reference sequence). V lost 7 bases, J lost 5 bases, and 11 bases lay in between. CDR3 residues: CSGVSGTEAFF. CDR3 nucleotides: TGCAGTGGCGTTTCCGGAACTGAAGCTTTCTTT.

Concerning this clone: The same CDR3 can be traced to other DNA sequences in this sample. The chain couples TRBV7-3 to TRBJ2-1; 8 bases line up with TRBD2. CDR1 is SGHTA and CDR2 is FQGTGA in the germline V gene. The ends lost 2 bases at V and 2 bases at J; junction bases unmatched: 2. The CDR3 runs 15 residues. CDR3 in amino acids: CASSLAGGPYNEQFF. In DNA form, the CDR3 reads TGTGCCAGCAGCTTAGCGGGGGGACCCTACAATGAGCAGTTCTTC. The variable domain in full, completed from reference TRBV7-3 and TRBJ2-1, reads GAGVSQTPSNKVTEKGKYVELRCDPISGHTALYWYRQSLGQGPEFLIYFQGTGAADDSGLPNDRFFAVRPEGSVSTLKIQRTERGDSAVYLCASSLAGGPYNEQFFGPGTRLTVL.

The count of this clone is one. The chain uses TRBV5-1 and TRBJ2-5; 7 positions agree with TRBD1. This CDR3 comprises 15 residues. The V segment lost 4 bases and the J segment 2 bases; nucleotides outside the gene matches: 8. In germline, CDR1 is SGHRS, CDR2 YFSETQ. In nucleotides, the CDR3 is TGCGCCAGCAGCCCTATCGGGACAGAGCAAGAGACCCAGTACTTC. This gives the protein CASSPIGTEQETQYF.

The V and J genes are TRBV7-2 and TRBJ2-7; D possibly corresponds to TRBD1 (5 bases). The CDR3 is 16 amino acids. The germline gives CDR1 SGHTA, CDR2 FQGNSA. The ends were cut back, 3 bases at V and 0 bases at J, with 15 bases in the middle. CDR3 bases: TGTGCCAGCAGCTTTACAGGCCCGTCCCCCTCCTACGAGCAGTACTTC. Translation gives CASSFTGPSPSYEQYF. The entire variable domain, with the rest obtained from reference TRBV7-2 and TRBJ2-7, is as follows: GAGVSQSPSNKVTEKGKDVELRCDPISGHTALYWYRQSLGQGLEFLIYFQGNSAPDKSGLPSDRFSAERTGGSVSTLTIQRTQQEDSAVYLCASSFTGPSPSYEQYFGPGTRLTVT.

V usage is TRBV19 and J usage is TRBJ2-2; D is unresolved. V was shortened by 4 bases and J by 7 bases, with 7 bases between the two germline ends. The CDR3 loop spans 12 amino acids. Germline V lookup: CDR1 LNHDA, CDR2 SQIVND (reference sequence). The CDR3: CASSSPGGELFF. The CDR3 coding sequence is TGTGCCAGTAGTAGTCCTGGCGGGGAGCTGTTTTTT.

This chain connects TRBV5-1 to TRBJ2-1, with TRBD2 identical over 9 bases. The CDR3 runs 17 residues. The germline V gene has CDR1 SGHRS and CDR2 YFSETQ. The ends lost 0 bases at V and 1 base at J; junction bases unmatched: 5. CDR3 in amino acids: CASSLVSSGISYNEQFF. The CDR3 nucleotides are TGCGCCAGCAGCTTGGTTTCTAGCGGGATTTCCTACAATGAGCAGTTCTTC.

The chain is built from TRBV11-2 and TRBJ2-7; D gene unclear. This CDR3 has 13 residues. Per the germline V gene, CDR1 is SGHAT and CDR2 is FQNNGV. Trimming removed 5 bases at V and 6 bases at J, with 14 bases between. The CDR3 nucleotides are TGTGCCAGCAGCCCACCGGCAGGAGTCGAGCAGTACTTC. Translated, it gives CASSPPAGVEQYF.

For this clone: At one end, the junction sequence differs from germline, possibly due to a read error. The chain couples TRBV2 to TRBJ1-4; D gene ambiguous. The CDR3 has 12 residues. Germline values: CDR1 SNHLY, CDR2 FYNNEI. DNA for the CDR3: TGTGCCAGCCGTGAGGTTAATGAAAAACTGTTTTTT. It encodes CASREVNEKLFF.

The V and J genes are TRBV2 and TRBJ1-6; D is unclear. Germline V CDR1 and CDR2: SNHLY, FYNNEI. The CDR3 contains 15 residues. With 8 bases removed from V and 7 bases from J, the gap between germline ends came to 18 bases. The CDR3: CASSQLEEVNSPLHF. DNA of the CDR3: TGTGCCAGCTCCCAACTGGAGGAAGTGAATTCACCCCTCCACTTT.

This clone was seen once. The rearrangement joins TRBV6-6 to TRBJ1-2; TRBD1 matches 9 bases. Per the germline V gene, CDR1 is MNHNY and CDR2 is SVGAGI (reference sequence). J gave up 8 bases and V 1 base, and 2 bases lay outside the gene matches. This CDR3 is built from 13 residues. CDR3 bases: TGTGCCAGCAGTTACTTACAGGGGGCGGGCTACACCTTC. As protein: CASSYLQGAGYTF.

The chain combines TRBV11-2 with TRBJ2-1, with 9 bases aligning to TRBD2. The germline V gene encodes CDR1 SGHAT and CDR2 FQNNGV. Losses at the gene ends were 6 bases for V and 2 bases for J; bases not matched to a gene: 5. The CDR3 spans 15 residues. The CDR3 nucleotides read TGTGCCAGCAGGAACCTAGCGGGGACCTACAATGAGCAGTTCTTC. It is translated as CASRNLAGTYNEQFF. The full variable domain, with the rest looked up from reference TRBV11-2 and TRBJ2-1, is EAGVAQSPRYKIIEKRQSVAFWCNPISGHATLYWYQQILGQGPKLLIQFQNNGVVDDSQLPKDRFSAERLKGVDSTLKIQPAKLEDSAVYLCASRNLAGTYNEQFFGPGTRLTVL.

This sequence joins TRBV5-1 and TRBJ2-1; D is perhaps TRBD2 (5 bases). CDR3 length: 15 amino acids. Trimming took off 4 bases at V and 10 bases at J, with 21 bases between the two ends. Germline V gives CDR1 SGHRS, CDR2 YFSETQ. The DNA of the CDR3 is TGCGCCAGCAGCCAAAGGACTGGACCCTTGAGAGAGCAGTTCTTC. This translates into CASSQRTGPLREQFF.

The CDR3 sequence: CAIRAAGPLEQYF. The CDR3 DNA reads as TGTGCCATCAGAGCCGCCGGGCCCCTTGAGCAGTACTTC. The chain employs TRBV10-3 and TRBJ2-7; D gene unclear. CDR3 size: 13 residues. V was cut by 6 bases and J by 7 bases, with 16 bases left in between. CDR1 ENHRY and CDR2 SYGVKD come from the germline V gene.

The chain has TRBV19 and TRBJ1-3; 7 positions agree with TRBD1. Looked up from germline, CDR1 is LNHDA and CDR2 is SQIVND (reference sequence). V was pared by 4 bases and J by 0 bases, with 9 bases of the junction left unmatched. CDR3 length: 17 amino acids. CDR3 sequence: CASSTPGQQFSGNTIYF. In nucleotides, the CDR3 is TGTGCCAGTAGTACGCCGGGACAGCAATTCTCTGGAAACACCATATATTTT. Looking up the rest from reference TRBV19 and TRBJ1-3 gives the full variable domain: DGGITQSPKYLFRKEGQNVTLSCEQNLNHDAMYWYRQDPGQGLRLIYYSQIVNDFQKGDIAEGYSVSREKKESFPLTVTSAQKNPTAFYLCASSTPGQQFSGNTIYFGEGSWLTVV.

The gene calls are TRBV27 and TRBJ2-7; TRBD1 matches at 10 bases. Trimming at V came to 5 bases and at J to 4 bases, leaving 17 bases not matched to a gene. This CDR3 is 18 amino acids long. CDR1 and CDR2 (germline): MNHEY, SMNVEV (reference sequence). The CDR3 nucleotides read TGTGCCAGCAGTGTTAGAACAAATCCGGGACAGGGGTCTTACGAGCAGTACTTC. Translation gives CASSVRTNPGQGSYEQYF.

The chain links TRBV10-2 to TRBJ1-1; D may be TRBD1 (6 bases). The germline V gene encodes CDR1 WSHSY and CDR2 SAAADI. Trimming shortened V by 6 bases and J by 0 bases, and 11 bases separated the two germline ends. The CDR3 is 14 residues long. The CDR3 sequence is CASRLGTLNTEAFF. The CDR3 DNA reads as TGCGCCAGCAGACTGGGGACATTGAACACTGAAGCTTTCTTT.

This chain connects TRBV30 to TRBJ2-2; maybe TRBD1 (6 bases). Germline CDR1 reads GTSNPN; CDR2 reads SVGIG (reference sequence). The ends were cut back, 4 bases at V and 0 bases at J, with 9 bases in the middle. CDR3 length: 14 residues. CDR3 residues: CAWKGQTNTGELFF. The CDR3 nucleotides are TGTGCCTGGAAGGGACAAACGAACACCGGGGAGCTGTTTTTT.

This clone has only one observation. This rearrangement joins TRBV15 to TRBJ2-7; D is undetermined. Trimming pared 1 base from V and 4 bases from J, leaving 8 bases between. The CDR3 contains 13 residues. Germline V gene lookup returns CDR1 LNHNV and CDR2 YYDKDF (reference sequence). Written as DNA, the CDR3 is TGTGCCACCAGCAGAGCCGCTCAATACGAGCAGTACTTC. Protein sequence: CATSRAAQYEQYF.

The J gene is TRBJ2-7, the V gene TRBV6-1; D gene unclear. CDR1 MNHNS and CDR2 SASEGT come from the germline V gene. The CDR3 is made up of 13 amino acids. V lost 10 bases, J lost 0 bases, and 13 bases lay in between. The CDR3 reads CAILDGASYEQYF. For the CDR3, the DNA is TGTGCCATCCTAGACGGCGCCTCCTACGAGCAGTACTTC.

This chain joins TRBV7-9 and TRBJ2-1; no reliable D call. Germline CDR1 is SEHNR and CDR2 is FQNEAQ (reference sequence). V lost 5 bases, J lost 0 bases, and 14 bases lay in between. The CDR3 totals 16 residues. The CDR3 DNA reads as TGTGCCAGCAGCCCGCCCGGGTCCAGCTCCTACAATGAGCAGTTCTTC. Amino acids: CASSPPGSSSYNEQFF.

The chain carries TRBV5-1 and TRBJ2-5; D may be TRBD1 (5 bases). Looked up from germline, CDR1 is SGHRS and CDR2 is YFSETQ. There are 14 residues in the CDR3. Trimming removed 5 bases at V and 4 bases at J, with 15 bases between. This chain's CDR3 is CASRGIQRGETQYF. The CDR3 bases are TGCGCCAGCAGGGGGATCCAAAGGGGAGAGACCCAGTACTTC.

V usage is TRBV5-1 and J usage is TRBJ2-7; 11 positions agree with TRBD1. Germline CDR1 and CDR2: SGHRS and YFSETQ. Trimming at V came to 4 bases and at J to 3 bases, leaving 6 bases not matched to a gene. The CDR3 loop spans 15 amino acids. The CDR3 is CASSPDRGQGYEQYF. CDR3 DNA: TGCGCCAGCAGCCCGGACAGGGGGCAGGGCTACGAGCAGTACTTC.

This chain links TRBV28 with TRBJ2-3, with D perhaps TRBD2 (6 bases). V was clipped by 7 bases and J by 0 bases, with 8 bases between them. Germline CDR1 reads MDHEN; CDR2 reads SYDVKM. This CDR3 is 13 amino acids long. CDR3 residues: CASMAGSTDTQYF. The CDR3 DNA sequence: TGTGCCAGCATGGCGGGGAGCACAGATACGCAGTATTTT.

The chain joins TRBV6-5 to TRBJ1-2, with 9 bases that match TRBD1. The CDR3 is 15 amino acids. V dropped 6 bases and J dropped 6; count of bases not matched to a gene: 11. CDR1 is MNHEY and CDR2 is SVGAGI in the germline V gene. CDR3 sequence reads: CASRAPGQGSNGYTF. The CDR3 DNA reads TGTGCCAGCAGGGCACCGGGACAGGGTTCAAATGGCTACACCTTC.

V is TRBV6-6 and J is TRBJ2-4, with D perhaps matching TRBD1 or TRBD2 (5 bases each). With 6 bases removed from V and 4 bases from J, the gap between germline ends came to 19 bases. The germline V gene has CDR1 MNHNY and CDR2 SVGAGI (reference sequence). This CDR3 has 16 amino acids. CDR3 amino acids: CASSRDGSPPKNIQYF. The CDR3 coding sequence is TGTGCCAGCAGCAGGGACGGAAGTCCCCCAAAAAACATTCAGTACTTC.

This sequence joins TRBV2 and TRBJ2-2, with TRBD1 identical over 8 bases. The germline CDR1 and CDR2 sequences are SNHLY and FYNNEI. V trimming: 6 bases; J trimming: 6 bases; junction bases outside the gene matches: 3. This CDR3 has 13 amino acids. In DNA form, the CDR3 reads TGTGCCAGCAGGTGGACAGGGCCCGGGGAGCTGTTTTTT. Its protein product is CASRWTGPGELFF.

Comment on this clone: The same CDR3 is also encoded by other DNA sequences in this sample. The J gene is TRBJ2-7, the V gene TRBV5-1, with D perhaps assigned TRBD1 or TRBD2 (6 bases each). V lost 4 bases and J lost 3, with 11 bases in between. The CDR3 runs 13 residues. From germline, CDR1 is SGHRS and CDR2 YFSETQ. CDR3 sequence reads: CASSLRGDYEQYF. DNA of the CDR3: TGCGCCAGCAGCCTGAGGGGGGACTACGAGCAGTACTTC. Together with reference TRBV5-1 and TRBJ2-7, the CDR3 gives the full variable domain: KAGVTQTPRYLIKTRGQQVTLSCSPISGHRSVSWYQQTPGQGLQFLFEYFSETQRNKGNFPGRFSGRQFSNSRSEMNVSTLELGDSALYLCASSLRGDYEQYFGPGTRLTVT.